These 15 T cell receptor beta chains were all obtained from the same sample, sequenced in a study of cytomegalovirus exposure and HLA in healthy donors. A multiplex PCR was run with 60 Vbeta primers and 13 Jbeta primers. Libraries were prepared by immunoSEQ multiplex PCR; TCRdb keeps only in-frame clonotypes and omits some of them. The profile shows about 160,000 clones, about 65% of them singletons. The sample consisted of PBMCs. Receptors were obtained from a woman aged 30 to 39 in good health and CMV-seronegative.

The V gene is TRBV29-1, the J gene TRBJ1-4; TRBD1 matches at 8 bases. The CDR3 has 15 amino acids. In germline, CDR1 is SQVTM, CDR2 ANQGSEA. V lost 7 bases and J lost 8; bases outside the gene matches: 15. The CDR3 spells CSGGQGGVKGEKLFF. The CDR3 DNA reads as TGCAGCGGAGGACAGGGAGGGGTAAAAGGCGAAAAACTGTTTTTT.

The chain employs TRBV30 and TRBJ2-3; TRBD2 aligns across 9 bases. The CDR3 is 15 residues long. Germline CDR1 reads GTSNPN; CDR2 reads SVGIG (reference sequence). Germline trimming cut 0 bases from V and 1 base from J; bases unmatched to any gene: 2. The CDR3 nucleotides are TGTGCCTGGAGTGTCTCTAGCGGGGGCACAGATACGCAGTATTTT. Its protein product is CAWSVSSGGTDTQYF.

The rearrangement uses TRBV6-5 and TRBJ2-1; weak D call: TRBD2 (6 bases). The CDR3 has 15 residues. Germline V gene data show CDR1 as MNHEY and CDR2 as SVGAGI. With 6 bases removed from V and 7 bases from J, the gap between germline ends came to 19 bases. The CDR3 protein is CASSAGIGTLNEQFF. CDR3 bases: TGTGCCAGCAGCGCGGGAATCGGGACCTTAAATGAGCAGTTCTTC.

The CDR3, as DNA: TGTGCCAGCAGCTTAGATCTCTGGCGGACAAGCACAGATACGCAGTATTTT. Translation gives CASSLDLWRTSTDTQYF. The chain is built from TRBV11-2 and TRBJ2-3; TRBD1 might be the D (5 bases). In germline, CDR1 is SGHAT, CDR2 FQNNGV. The CDR3 length is 17 residues. Trimming left V 0 bases short and J 0 bases short, with 13 bases between.

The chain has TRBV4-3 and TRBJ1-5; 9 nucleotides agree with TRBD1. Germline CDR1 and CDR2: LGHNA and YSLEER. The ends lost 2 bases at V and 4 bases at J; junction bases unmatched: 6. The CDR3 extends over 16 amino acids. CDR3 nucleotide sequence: TGCGCCAGCAGCCAAAAACGACAGGGGGGGAATCAGCCCCAGCATTTT. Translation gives CASSQKRQGGNQPQHF.

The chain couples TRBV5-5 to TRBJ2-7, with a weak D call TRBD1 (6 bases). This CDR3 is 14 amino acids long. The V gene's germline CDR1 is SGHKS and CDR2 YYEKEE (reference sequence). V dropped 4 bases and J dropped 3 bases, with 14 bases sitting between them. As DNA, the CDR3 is TGTGCCAGCAGCGTTGGTCCGACAGGCTACGAGCAGTACTTC. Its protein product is CASSVGPTGYEQYF.

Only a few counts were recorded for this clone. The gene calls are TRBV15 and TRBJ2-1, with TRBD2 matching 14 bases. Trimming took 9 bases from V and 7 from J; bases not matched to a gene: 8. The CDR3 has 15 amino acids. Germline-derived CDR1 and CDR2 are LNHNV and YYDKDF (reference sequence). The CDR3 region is CATALRLAGGNEQFF. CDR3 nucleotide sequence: TGTGCCACTGCCCTAAGACTAGCGGGAGGGAATGAGCAGTTCTTC.

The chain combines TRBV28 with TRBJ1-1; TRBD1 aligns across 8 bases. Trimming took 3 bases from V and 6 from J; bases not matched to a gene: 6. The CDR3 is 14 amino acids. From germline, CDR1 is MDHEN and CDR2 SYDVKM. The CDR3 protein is CASSLATGAPEAFF. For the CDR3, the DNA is TGTGCCAGCAGTTTGGCGACAGGGGCCCCTGAAGCTTTCTTT.

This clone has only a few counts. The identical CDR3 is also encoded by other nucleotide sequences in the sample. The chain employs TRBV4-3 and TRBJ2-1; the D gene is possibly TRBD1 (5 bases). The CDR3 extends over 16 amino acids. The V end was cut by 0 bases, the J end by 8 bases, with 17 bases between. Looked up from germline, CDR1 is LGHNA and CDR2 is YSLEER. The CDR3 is CASSQDRAGSFDEQFF. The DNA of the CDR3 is TGCGCCAGCAGCCAAGATAGGGCAGGGTCTTTCGATGAGCAGTTCTTC.

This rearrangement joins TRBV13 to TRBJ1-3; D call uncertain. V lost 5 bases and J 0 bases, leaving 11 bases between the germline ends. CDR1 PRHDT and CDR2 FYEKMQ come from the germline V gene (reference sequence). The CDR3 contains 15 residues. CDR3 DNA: TGTGCCAGCAGCCAAGGACTTTACTCTGGAAACACCATATATTTT. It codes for CASSQGLYSGNTIYF.

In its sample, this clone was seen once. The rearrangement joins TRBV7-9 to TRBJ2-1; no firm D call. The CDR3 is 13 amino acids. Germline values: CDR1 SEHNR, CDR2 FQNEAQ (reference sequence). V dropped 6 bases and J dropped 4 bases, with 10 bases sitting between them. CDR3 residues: CASRPTVYNEQFF. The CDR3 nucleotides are TGTGCCAGCAGACCCACTGTTTACAATGAGCAGTTCTTC.

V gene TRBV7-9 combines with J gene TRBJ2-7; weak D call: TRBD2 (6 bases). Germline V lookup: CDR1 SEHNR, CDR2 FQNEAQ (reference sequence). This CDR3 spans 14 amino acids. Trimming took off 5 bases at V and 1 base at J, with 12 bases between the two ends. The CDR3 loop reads CASSPPRGSYEQYF. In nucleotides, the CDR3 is TGTGCCAGCAGCCCCCCCCGGGGGTCCTACGAGCAGTACTTC.

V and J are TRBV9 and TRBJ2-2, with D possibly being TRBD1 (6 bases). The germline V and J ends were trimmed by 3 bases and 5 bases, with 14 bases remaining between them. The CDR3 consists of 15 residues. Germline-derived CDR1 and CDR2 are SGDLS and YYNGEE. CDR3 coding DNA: TGTGCCAGCAGCGCCAGGACAGATCCTACCGGGGAGCTGTTTTTT. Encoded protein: CASSARTDPTGELFF.

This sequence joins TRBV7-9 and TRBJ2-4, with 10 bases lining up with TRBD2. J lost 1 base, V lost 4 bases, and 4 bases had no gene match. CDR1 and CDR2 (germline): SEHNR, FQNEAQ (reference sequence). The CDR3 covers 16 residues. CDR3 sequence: CASSSGLASAKNIQYF. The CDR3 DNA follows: TGTGCCAGCAGCTCGGGACTAGCGAGTGCCAAAAACATTCAGTACTTC.

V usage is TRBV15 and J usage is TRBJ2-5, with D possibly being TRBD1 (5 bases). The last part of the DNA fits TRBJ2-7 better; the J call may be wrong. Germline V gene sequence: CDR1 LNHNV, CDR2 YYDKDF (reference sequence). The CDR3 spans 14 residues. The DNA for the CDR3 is TGTGCCACCAGCAGAGGGGCCCAGGGCTACGAGCAGTACTTC. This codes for CATSRGAQGYEQYF.